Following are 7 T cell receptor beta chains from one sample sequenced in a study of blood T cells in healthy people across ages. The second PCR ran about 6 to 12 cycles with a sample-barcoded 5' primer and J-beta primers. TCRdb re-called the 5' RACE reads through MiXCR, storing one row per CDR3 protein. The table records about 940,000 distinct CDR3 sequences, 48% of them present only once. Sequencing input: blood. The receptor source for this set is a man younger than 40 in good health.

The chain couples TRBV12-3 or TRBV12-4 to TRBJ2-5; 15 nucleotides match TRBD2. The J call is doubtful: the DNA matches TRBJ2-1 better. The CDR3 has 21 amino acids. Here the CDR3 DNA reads TGTGCCAGCAGCAAATATTCCTCGGGACTAGCGGGGGGTAGGGCCCAAGAGACCCAGTTCTTC. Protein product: CASSKYSSGLAGGRAQETQFF.

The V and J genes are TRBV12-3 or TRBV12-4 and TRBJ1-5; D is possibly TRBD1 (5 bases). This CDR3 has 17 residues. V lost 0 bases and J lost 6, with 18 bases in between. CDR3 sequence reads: CASSLATVYMESQPQHF. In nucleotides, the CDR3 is TGTGCCAGCAGTTTAGCGACAGTTTATATGGAAAGTCAGCCCCAGCATTTT.

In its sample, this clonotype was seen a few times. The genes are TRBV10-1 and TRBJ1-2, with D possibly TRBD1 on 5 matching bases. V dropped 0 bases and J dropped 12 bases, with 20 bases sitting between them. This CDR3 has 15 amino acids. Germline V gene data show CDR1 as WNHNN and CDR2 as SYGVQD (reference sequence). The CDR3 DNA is TGCGCCAGCAGTGAGTCTAGTTTCTTTTGGGACGGAAACACCTTC. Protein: CASSESSFFWDGNTF.

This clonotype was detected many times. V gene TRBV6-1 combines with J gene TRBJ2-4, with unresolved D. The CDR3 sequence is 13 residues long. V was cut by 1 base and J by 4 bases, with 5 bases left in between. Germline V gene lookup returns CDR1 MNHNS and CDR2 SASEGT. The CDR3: CASSEVQKNIQYF. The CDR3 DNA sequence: TGTGCCAGCAGTGAAGTACAGAAAAACATTCAGTACTTC.

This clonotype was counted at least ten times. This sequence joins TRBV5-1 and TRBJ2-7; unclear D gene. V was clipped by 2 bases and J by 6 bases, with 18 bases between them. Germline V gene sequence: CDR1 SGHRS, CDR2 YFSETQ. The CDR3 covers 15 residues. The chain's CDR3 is CASSFGMQNRPEQYF. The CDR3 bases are TGCGCCAGCAGCTTTGGGATGCAGAATCGCCCCGAGCAGTACTTC.

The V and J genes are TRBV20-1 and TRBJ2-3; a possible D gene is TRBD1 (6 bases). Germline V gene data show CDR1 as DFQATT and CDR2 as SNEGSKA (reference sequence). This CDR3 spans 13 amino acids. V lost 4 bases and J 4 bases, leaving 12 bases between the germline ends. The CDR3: CSATDRWADTQYF. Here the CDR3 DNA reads TGCAGTGCTACTGACAGGTGGGCAGATACGCAGTATTTT.

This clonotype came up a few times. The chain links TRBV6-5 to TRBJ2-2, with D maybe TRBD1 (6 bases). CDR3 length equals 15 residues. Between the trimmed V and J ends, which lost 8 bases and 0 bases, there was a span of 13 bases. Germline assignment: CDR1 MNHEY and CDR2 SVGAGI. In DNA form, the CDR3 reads TGTGCCAGCCGGATTAGACAGGCGAACACCGGGGAGCTGTTTTTT. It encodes CASRIRQANTGELFF.